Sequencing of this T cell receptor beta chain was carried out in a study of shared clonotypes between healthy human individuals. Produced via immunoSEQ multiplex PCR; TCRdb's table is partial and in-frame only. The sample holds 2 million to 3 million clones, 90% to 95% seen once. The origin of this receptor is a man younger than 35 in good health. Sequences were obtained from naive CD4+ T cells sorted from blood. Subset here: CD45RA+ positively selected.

The DNA of the CDR3 is TGTGCCAGCAGAGGGATGACTAACTATGGCTACACCTTC. Protein: CASRGMTNYGYTF. The chain has TRBV2 and TRBJ1-2; D gene ambiguous. V was shortened by 6 bases and J by 0 bases, with 8 bases between the two germline ends. The CDR3 consists of 13 residues. Germline CDR1 is SNHLY and CDR2 is FYNNEI.